The next 20 T cell receptor beta chains were all read from a single sample in a study of shared clonotypes between healthy human individuals. The assay was immunoSEQ multiplex PCR, and TCRdb's table has in-frame clones only and misses some. The table lists approximately 2.4 million clones, under 97% of them singletons. The sequencing sample was made of naive CD4+ T cells sorted from blood. The sample's subset: CD45RA+ positively selected. The receptors were sampled from a man between 18 and 29 years old in good health.

This chain uses TRBV7-6 with TRBJ1-1; no reliable D call. This CDR3 has 15 amino acids. V lost 0 bases, J lost 1 base, and 9 bases lay in between. From germline, CDR1 is SGHVS and CDR2 FNYEAQ. This chain's CDR3 is CASSLAGPGNTEAFF. The CDR3 DNA reads as TGTGCCAGCAGCTTAGCGGGTCCCGGGAACACTGAAGCTTTCTTT. The full variable domain, completed using reference TRBV7-6 and TRBJ1-1, is GAGVSQSPRYKVTKRGQDVALRCDPISGHVSLYWYRQALGQGPEFLTYFNYEAQQDKSGLPNDRFSAERPEGSISTLTIQRTEQRDSAMYRCASSLAGPGNTEAFFGQGTRLTVV.

The V gene is TRBV7-9, the J gene TRBJ2-7; D not resolved. V was cut by 5 bases and J by 4 bases, with 9 bases left in between. Germline assignment: CDR1 SEHNR and CDR2 FQNEAQ (reference sequence). The CDR3 extends over 12 amino acids. In nucleotides, the CDR3 is TGTGCCAGCAGCCACGGACCTTACGAGCAGTACTTC. Amino acid sequence: CASSHGPYEQYF.

The chain joins TRBV11-2 to TRBJ1-3; D unclear. The CDR3 spans 15 residues. V was pared by 0 bases and J by 2 bases, with 8 bases between. Germline lookup yields CDR1 SGHAT and CDR2 FQNNGV. Here the CDR3 DNA reads TGTGCCAGCAGCTTAGAACGGGTAGCTGGAAACACCATATATTTT. Protein sequence: CASSLERVAGNTIYF.

This rearrangement joins TRBV5-4 to TRBJ2-7, with a weak D call TRBD2 (6 bases). The CDR3 is made up of 14 amino acids. The V gene's germline CDR1 is SGHNT and CDR2 YYREEE (reference sequence). The ends were cut back, 2 bases at V and 1 base at J, with 10 bases in the middle. For the CDR3, the DNA is TGTGCCAGCAGCTTCACTCGGGGGTCCTACGAGCAGTACTTC. It encodes CASSFTRGSYEQYF.

The rearrangement links TRBV29-1 to TRBJ2-3; 7 bases line up with TRBD2. The CDR3 totals 14 residues. Trimming cost V 6 bases and J 6 bases; bases outside gene matches: 12. From germline, CDR1 is SQVTM and CDR2 ANQGSEA. The CDR3 coding sequence is TGCAGCGTAGCAGGTCGGCCGGGGGGTGATACGCAGTATTTT. Translation gives CSVAGRPGGDTQYF.

With regard to this clone: Other DNA sequences in this sample translate to the same CDR3. This chain joins TRBV5-6 and TRBJ2-7; no clear D. The V end was cut by 0 bases, the J end by 3 bases, with 7 bases between. In germline, CDR1 is SGHDT, CDR2 YYEEEE. The CDR3 has 13 residues. The CDR3 protein is CASSLAGLYEQYF. The CDR3 coding sequence is TGTGCCAGCAGCTTGGCGGGCCTCTACGAGCAGTACTTC.

The chain links TRBV4-3 to TRBJ1-2; 10 positions agree with TRBD1. Germline V lookup: CDR1 LGHNA, CDR2 YSLEER. V lost 1 base to trimming and J lost 8 bases; unmatched junction nucleotides: 4. The CDR3 is made up of 14 amino acids. The CDR3 sequence is CASSQATGGQGYTF. The CDR3 DNA follows: TGCGCCAGCAGCCAAGCGACAGGGGGCCAAGGCTACACCTTC.

This clone was recorded once. The V and J genes are TRBV12-5 and TRBJ2-1; D gene unclear. The germline V and J ends were trimmed by 5 bases and 8 bases, with 10 bases remaining between them. Germline CDR1 reads LGHNT; CDR2 reads FRNRAP. This CDR3 is built from 12 residues. The CDR3 region is CASGQLWHEQFF. The DNA of the CDR3 is TGTGCTAGTGGTCAACTTTGGCATGAGCAGTTCTTC.

The V gene is TRBV6-6, the J gene TRBJ2-7; 9 bases fit TRBD2. The V gene end was trimmed by 7 bases and the J gene end by 6 bases; junction bases not matched to a gene: 16. CDR1 MNHNY and CDR2 SVGAGI come from the germline V gene (reference sequence). The length of the CDR3 is 16 residues. The CDR3: CASMGGGRAYFSEQYF. The CDR3 nucleotides are TGTGCCAGCATGGGGGGCGGGAGGGCCTATTTCTCCGAGCAGTACTTC.

The chain links TRBV7-9 to TRBJ1-1; tentatively, D is TRBD1 (6 bases). Germline CDR1 SEHNR, CDR2 FQNEAQ (reference sequence). This CDR3 comprises 14 residues. Trimming removed 5 bases from V and 1 base from J, with 11 bases in between. CDR3 residues: CASSHRETNTEAFF. The CDR3 nucleotides read TGTGCCAGCAGCCACAGGGAGACGAACACTGAAGCTTTCTTT.

V and J are TRBV11-3 and TRBJ2-3, with TRBD2 identical over 11 bases. Germline CDR1 reads SGHNT; CDR2 reads YENEEA. The CDR3 is 18 residues long. Unmatched junction bases numbered 10, after V lost 5 bases and J lost 0 bases. The CDR3 region is CASSHRGLAVSSTDTQYF. For the CDR3, the DNA is TGTGCCAGCAGCCATAGGGGACTAGCGGTCTCTAGCACAGATACGCAGTATTTT.

The chain couples TRBV7-6 to TRBJ2-3; TRBD1 matches 8 bases. Germline V gene data show CDR1 as SGHVS and CDR2 as FNYEAQ. CDR3 size: 16 residues. V shed 5 bases, J shed 4 bases, and the junction held 11 bases outside the gene matches. The CDR3 nucleotides read TGTGCCAGCAGCAGTTCGACAGGGGTGAGACCAGATACGCAGTATTTT. It codes for CASSSSTGVRPDTQYF.

The chain couples TRBV6-6 to TRBJ1-5; 10 positions agree with TRBD1. Looked up from germline, CDR1 is MNHNY and CDR2 is SVGAGI (reference sequence). The ends lost 9 bases at V and 7 bases at J; junction bases unmatched: 15. The CDR3 runs to 16 residues. The chain's CDR3 is CARGVVIGTGEQPQHF. The DNA of the CDR3 is TGTGCCAGGGGGGTGGTGATTGGGACAGGGGAACAGCCCCAGCATTTT.

The chain joins TRBV5-4 to TRBJ2-2; D gene unclear. Germline CDR1 is SGHNT and CDR2 is YYREEE (reference sequence). V was pared by 4 bases and J by 3 bases, with 13 bases between. The CDR3 contains 15 residues. CDR3: CASSIKNRDTGELFF. DNA for the CDR3: TGTGCCAGCAGCATCAAGAACAGAGACACCGGGGAGCTGTTTTTT.

V gene TRBV5-4 combines with J gene TRBJ2-5; 7 bases line up with TRBD1. Germline CDR1 reads SGHNT; CDR2 reads YYREEE (reference sequence). With 3 bases clipped from V and 4 bases from J, the junction kept 6 bases outside the gene matches. CDR3 length: 14 amino acids. CDR3 protein: CASSSGTVRETQYF. The CDR3 DNA follows: TGTGCCAGCAGCTCCGGGACAGTAAGAGAGACCCAGTACTTC.

J is TRBJ1-1 and V is TRBV6-6; D not resolved. Per the germline V gene, CDR1 is MNHNY and CDR2 is SVGAGI (reference sequence). V lost 6 bases to trimming and J lost 0 bases, with 5 bases between them. The CDR3 totals 12 residues. CDR3 region: CASSRVNTEAFF. For the CDR3, the DNA is TGTGCCAGCAGCCGAGTGAACACTGAAGCTTTCTTT.

There are a few counts of this clone. V gene TRBV19 combines with J gene TRBJ2-7, with 8 positions matching TRBD2. Germline loops: CDR1 LNHDA, CDR2 SQIVND (reference sequence). This CDR3 is 10 amino acids long. Trimming removed 9 bases from V and 5 bases from J; junction bases left unmatched: 0. CDR3 in DNA: TGTGCCAGCGGGGGGGACGAGCAGTACTTC. Amino acids: CASGGDEQYF.

This sequence joins TRBV7-9 and TRBJ1-6; D call uncertain. Trimming left V 4 bases short and J 0 bases short, with 13 bases between. The CDR3 runs to 17 residues. Germline CDR1 reads SEHNR; CDR2 reads FQNEAQ (reference sequence). The CDR3 region is CASSSLEGSSYNSPLHF. In DNA form, the CDR3 reads TGTGCCAGCAGCTCCCTCGAAGGGAGCTCCTATAATTCACCCCTCCACTTT.

The V gene is TRBV30, the J gene TRBJ1-2; no definite D call. V lost 3 bases, J lost 2 bases, and 10 bases lay in between. This CDR3 comprises 13 residues. CDR1 is GTSNPN, CDR2 SVGIG, per germline (reference sequence). DNA of the CDR3: TGTGCCTGGAGGCAGGAACACAACTATGGCTACACCTTC. It translates to CAWRQEHNYGYTF.

As to this clone: This sample includes further DNA sequences coding for the same CDR3. The chain links TRBV18 to TRBJ2-6; weak D call: TRBD1 (5 bases). The CDR3 length is 15 residues. Trimming took off 3 bases at V and 0 bases at J, with 6 bases between the two ends. CDR1 and CDR2 from the germline V gene are KGHSH and LQKENI. CDR3 nucleotides: TGTGCCAGCTCACCCCAGGGCTCTGGGGCCAACGTCCTGACTTTC. Its protein is CASSPQGSGANVLTF.